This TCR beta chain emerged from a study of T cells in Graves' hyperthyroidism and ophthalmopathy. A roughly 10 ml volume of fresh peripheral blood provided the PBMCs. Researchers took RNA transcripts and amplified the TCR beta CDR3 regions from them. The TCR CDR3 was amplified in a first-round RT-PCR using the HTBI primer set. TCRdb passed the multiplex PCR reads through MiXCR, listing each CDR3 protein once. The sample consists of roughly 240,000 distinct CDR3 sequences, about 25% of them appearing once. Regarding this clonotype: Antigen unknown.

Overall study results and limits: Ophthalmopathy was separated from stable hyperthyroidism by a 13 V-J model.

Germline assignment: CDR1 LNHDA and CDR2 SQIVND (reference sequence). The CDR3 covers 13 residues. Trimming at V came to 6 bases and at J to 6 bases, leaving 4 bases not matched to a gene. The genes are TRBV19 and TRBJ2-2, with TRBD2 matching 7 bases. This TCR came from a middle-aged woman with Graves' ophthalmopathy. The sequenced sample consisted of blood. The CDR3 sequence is CASRGRGPGELFF. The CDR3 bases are TGTGCCAGTAGGGGGAGGGGACCCGGGGAGCTGTTTTTT.